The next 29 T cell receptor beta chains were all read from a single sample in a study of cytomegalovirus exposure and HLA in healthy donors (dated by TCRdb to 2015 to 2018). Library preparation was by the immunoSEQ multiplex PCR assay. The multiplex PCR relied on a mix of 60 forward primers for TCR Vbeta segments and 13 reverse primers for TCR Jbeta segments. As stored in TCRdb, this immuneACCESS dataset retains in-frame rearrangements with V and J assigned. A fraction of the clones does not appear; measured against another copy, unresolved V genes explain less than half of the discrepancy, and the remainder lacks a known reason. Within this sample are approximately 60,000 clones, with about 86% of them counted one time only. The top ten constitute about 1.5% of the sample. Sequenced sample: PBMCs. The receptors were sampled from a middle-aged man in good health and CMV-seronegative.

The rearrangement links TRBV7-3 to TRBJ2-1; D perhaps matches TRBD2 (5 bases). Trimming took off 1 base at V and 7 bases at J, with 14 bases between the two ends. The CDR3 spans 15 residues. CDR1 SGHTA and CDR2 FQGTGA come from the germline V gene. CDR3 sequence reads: CASSLNGLARNEQFF. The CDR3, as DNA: TGTGCCAGCAGCTTAAATGGGCTAGCCAGGAATGAGCAGTTCTTC.

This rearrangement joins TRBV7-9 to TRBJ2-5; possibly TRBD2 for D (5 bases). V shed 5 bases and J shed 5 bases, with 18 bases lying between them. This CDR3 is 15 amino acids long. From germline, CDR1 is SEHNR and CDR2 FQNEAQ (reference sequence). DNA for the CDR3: TGTGCCAGCAGCCCTCATAAGGGAGCATGGGAGACCCAGTACTTC. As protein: CASSPHKGAWETQYF.

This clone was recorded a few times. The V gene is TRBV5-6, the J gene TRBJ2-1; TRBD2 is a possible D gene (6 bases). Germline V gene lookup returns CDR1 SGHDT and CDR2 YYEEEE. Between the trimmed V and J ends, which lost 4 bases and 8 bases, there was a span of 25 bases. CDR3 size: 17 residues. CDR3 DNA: TGTGCCAGCAGCCCTGAAGTAGGGGCTAGCGTGAGGGATGAGCAGTTCTTC. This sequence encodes CASSPEVGASVRDEQFF.

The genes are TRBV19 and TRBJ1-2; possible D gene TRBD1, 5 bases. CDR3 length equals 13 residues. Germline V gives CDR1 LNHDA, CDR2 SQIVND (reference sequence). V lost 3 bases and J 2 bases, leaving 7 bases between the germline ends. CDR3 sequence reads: CASSISGNYGYTF. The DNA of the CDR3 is TGTGCCAGTAGTATCTCAGGGAACTATGGCTACACCTTC.

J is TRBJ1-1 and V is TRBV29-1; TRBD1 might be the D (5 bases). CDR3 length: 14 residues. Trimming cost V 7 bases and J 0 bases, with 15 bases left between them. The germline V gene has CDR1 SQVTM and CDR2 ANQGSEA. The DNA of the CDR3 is TGCAGCGCGAACTGGGGGGGTATGAACACTGAAGCTTTCTTT. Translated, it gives CSANWGGMNTEAFF. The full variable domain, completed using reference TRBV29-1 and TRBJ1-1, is SAVISQKPSRDICQRGTSLTIQCQVDSQVTMMFWYRQQPGQSLTLIATANQGSEATYESGFVIDKFPISRPNLTFSTLTVSNMSPEDSSIYLCSANWGGMNTEAFFGQGTRLTVV.

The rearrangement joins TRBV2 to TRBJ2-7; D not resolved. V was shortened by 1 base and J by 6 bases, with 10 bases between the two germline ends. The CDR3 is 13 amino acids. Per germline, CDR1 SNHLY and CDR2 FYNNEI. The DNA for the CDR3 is TGTGCCAGCAGTGAAGGGAACAGATTCGAGCAGTACGTC. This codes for CASSEGNRFEQYV.

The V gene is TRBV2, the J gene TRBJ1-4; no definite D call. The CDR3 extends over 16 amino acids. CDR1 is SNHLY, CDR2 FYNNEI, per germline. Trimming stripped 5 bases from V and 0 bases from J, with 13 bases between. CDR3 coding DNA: TGTGCCAGCAGTACCATTGAGTTGGCAACTAATGAAAAACTGTTTTTT. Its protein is CASSTIELATNEKLFF.

Here the CDR3 reads CASSPGLAGGETQYF. The CDR3 DNA reads as TGTGCCAGCAGCCCCGGACTAGCGGGAGGAGAGACCCAGTACTTC. V gene TRBV11-2 combines with J gene TRBJ2-5; 14 bases align to TRBD2. CDR1 and CDR2 (germline): SGHAT, FQNNGV. V was pared by 5 bases and J by 4 bases, with 3 bases of the junction left unmatched. The length of the CDR3 is 15 residues.

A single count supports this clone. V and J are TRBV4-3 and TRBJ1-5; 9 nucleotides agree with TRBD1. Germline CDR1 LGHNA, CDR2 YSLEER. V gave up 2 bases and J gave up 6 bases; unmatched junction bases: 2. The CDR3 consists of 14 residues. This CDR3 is CASSQQQGAQPQHF. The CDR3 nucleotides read TGCGCCAGCAGCCAACAACAGGGGGCTCAGCCCCAGCATTTT.

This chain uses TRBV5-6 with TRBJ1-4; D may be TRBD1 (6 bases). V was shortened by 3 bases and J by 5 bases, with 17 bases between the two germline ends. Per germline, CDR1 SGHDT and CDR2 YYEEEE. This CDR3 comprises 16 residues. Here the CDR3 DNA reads TGTGCCAGCAGCTATAGATCCGGGACAAGAAATGAAAAACTGTTTTTT. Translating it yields CASSYRSGTRNEKLFF.

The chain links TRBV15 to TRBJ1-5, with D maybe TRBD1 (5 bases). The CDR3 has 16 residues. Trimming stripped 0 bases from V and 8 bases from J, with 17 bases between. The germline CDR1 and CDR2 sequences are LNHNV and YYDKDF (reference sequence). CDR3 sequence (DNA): TGTGCCACCAGCAGAGATTTCGGGGGAAGTAACAAGCCCCAGCATTTT. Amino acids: CATSRDFGGSNKPQHF.

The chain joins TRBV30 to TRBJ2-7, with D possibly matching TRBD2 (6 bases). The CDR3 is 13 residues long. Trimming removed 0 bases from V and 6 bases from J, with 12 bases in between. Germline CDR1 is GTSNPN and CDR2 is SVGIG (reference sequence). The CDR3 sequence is CAWSVIGGSEQYV. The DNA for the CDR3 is TGTGCCTGGAGTGTAATAGGAGGGAGCGAGCAGTACGTC.

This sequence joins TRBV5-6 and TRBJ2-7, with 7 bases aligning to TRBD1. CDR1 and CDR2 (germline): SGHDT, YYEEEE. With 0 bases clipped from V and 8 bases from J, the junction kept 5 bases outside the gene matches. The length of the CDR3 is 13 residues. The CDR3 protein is CASSLERQGQQYF. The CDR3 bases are TGTGCCAGCAGCTTGGAGAGACAGGGCCAGCAGTACTTC.

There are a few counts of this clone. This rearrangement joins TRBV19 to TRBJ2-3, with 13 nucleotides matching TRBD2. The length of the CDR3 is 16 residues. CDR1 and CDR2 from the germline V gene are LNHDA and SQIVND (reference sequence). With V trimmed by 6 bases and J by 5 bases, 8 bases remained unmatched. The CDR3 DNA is TGTGCCAGTAGGAGAACTAGCGGGGGGGTTTTAGATACGCAGTATTTT. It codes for CASRRTSGGVLDTQYF.

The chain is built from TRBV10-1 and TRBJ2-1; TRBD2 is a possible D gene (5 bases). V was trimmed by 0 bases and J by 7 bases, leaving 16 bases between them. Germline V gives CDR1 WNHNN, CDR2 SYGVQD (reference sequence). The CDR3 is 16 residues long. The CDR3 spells CASSESRSGRGNEQFF. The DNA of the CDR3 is TGCGCCAGCAGTGAGTCGAGGTCAGGTCGCGGGAATGAGCAGTTCTTC.

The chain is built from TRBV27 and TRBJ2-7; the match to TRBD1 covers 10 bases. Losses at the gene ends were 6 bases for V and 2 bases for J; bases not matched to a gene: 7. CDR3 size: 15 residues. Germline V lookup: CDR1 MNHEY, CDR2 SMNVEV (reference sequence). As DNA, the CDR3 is TGTGCCAGCAGCCGGGCCGGGACAGGGGCCTACGAGCAGTACTTC. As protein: CASSRAGTGAYEQYF.

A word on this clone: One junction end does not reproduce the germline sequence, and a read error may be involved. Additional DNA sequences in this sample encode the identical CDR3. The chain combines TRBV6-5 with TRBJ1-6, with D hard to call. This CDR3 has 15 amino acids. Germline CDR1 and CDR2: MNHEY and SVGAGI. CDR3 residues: CASSYSSGSNSPLHF. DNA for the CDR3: TGTGCCAGCAGTTACTCGTCAGGATCTAATTCCCCCCTCCACTTT.

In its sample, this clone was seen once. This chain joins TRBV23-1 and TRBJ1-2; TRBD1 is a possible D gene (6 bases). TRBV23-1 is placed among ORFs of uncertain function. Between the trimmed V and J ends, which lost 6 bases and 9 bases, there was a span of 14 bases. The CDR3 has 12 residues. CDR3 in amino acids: CASRGAVDSYTF. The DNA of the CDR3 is TGCGCCAGCAGGGGGGCGGTGGACAGCTACACCTTC.

The CDR3 nucleotides are TGTGCCAGCAGTGACATGACAGGGGCTCAGCCCCAGCATTTT. This codes for CASSDMTGAQPQHF. The chain joins TRBV6-6 to TRBJ1-5; 8 nucleotides line up with TRBD1. The J segment lost 6 bases and the V segment lost 5 bases, leaving 6 bases of the junction unmatched. The V gene's germline CDR1 is MNHNY and CDR2 SVGAGI (reference sequence). This CDR3 contains 14 residues.

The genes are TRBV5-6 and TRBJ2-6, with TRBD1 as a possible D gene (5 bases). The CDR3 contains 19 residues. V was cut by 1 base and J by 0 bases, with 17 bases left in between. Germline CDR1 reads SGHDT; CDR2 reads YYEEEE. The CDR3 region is CASSLSISRDYSGANVLTF. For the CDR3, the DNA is TGTGCCAGCAGCTTGAGTATTAGCAGGGATTACTCTGGGGCCAACGTCCTGACTTTC.

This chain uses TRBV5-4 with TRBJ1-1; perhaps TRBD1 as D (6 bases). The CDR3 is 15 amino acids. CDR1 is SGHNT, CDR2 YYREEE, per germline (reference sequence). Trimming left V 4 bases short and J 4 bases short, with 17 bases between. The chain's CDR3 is CASSPTQGEGTEAFF. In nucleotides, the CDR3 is TGTGCCAGCAGCCCGACACAGGGTGAGGGCACTGAAGCTTTCTTT.

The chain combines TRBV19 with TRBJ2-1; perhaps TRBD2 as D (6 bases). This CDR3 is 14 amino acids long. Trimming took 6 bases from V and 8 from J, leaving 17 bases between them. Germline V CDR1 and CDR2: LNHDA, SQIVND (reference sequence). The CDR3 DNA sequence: TGTGCCAGTAGCGGCCTGACTAGTGGGTATGAGCAGTTCTTC. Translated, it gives CASSGLTSGYEQFF.

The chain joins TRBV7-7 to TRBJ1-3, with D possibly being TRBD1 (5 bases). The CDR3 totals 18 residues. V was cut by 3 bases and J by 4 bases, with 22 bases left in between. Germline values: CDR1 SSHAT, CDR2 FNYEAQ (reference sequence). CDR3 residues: CASSLVLGQNRGGNTIYF. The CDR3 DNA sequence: TGTGCCAGCAGCTTGGTATTAGGACAAAACCGGGGGGGAAACACCATATATTTT.

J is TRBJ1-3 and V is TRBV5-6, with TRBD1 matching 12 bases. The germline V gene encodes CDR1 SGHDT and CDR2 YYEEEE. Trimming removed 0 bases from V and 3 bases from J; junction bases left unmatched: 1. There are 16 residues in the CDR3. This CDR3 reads CASSLGDRGLGNTIYF. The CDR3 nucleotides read TGTGCCAGCAGCTTGGGGGACAGGGGGCTTGGAAACACCATATATTTT.

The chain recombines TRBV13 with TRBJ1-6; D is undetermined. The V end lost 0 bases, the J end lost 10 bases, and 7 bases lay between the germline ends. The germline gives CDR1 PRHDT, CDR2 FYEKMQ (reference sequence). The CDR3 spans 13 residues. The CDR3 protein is CASSLGRLSPLHF. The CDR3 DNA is TGTGCCAGCAGCTTAGGCAGGTTGTCACCCCTCCACTTT.

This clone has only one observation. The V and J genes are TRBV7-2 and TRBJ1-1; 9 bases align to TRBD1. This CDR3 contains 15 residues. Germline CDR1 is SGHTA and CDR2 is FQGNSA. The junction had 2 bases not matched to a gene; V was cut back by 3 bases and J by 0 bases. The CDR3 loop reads CASSLDRGMNTEAFF. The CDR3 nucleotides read TGTGCCAGCAGCTTGGACAGGGGCATGAACACTGAAGCTTTCTTT. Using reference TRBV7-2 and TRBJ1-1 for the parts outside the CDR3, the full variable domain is GAGVSQSPSNKVTEKGKDVELRCDPISGHTALYWYRQSLGQGLEFLIYFQGNSAPDKSGLPSDRFSAERTGGSVSTLTIQRTQQEDSAVYLCASSLDRGMNTEAFFGQGTRLTVV.

The CDR3: CASRLKRGEQPGELFF. As DNA, the CDR3 is TGTGCAAGTCGCTTAAAAAGGGGCGAACAACCCGGGGAGCTGTTTTTT. V and J are TRBV12-2 and TRBJ2-2; the table's D call TRBD1 went unverified against the DNA. TRBV12-2 is reported as a pseudogene. The CDR3 is 16 residues long.

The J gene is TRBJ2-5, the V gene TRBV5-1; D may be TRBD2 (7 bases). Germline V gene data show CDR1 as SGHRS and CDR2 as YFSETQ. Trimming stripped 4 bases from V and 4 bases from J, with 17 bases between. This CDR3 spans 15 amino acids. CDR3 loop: CASSLEGGRRETQYF. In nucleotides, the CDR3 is TGCGCCAGCAGCCTGGAGGGGGGGCGCAGAGAGACCCAGTACTTC.

The chain's CDR3 is CASSSNRVGYGYTF. The CDR3 DNA reads TGTGCCAGCAGCTCGAACAGGGTAGGCTATGGCTACACCTTC. This chain uses TRBV7-2 with TRBJ1-2; possibly TRBD1 for D (6 bases). V was cut by 4 bases and J by 4 bases, with 13 bases left in between. There are 14 residues in the CDR3. Germline V gene lookup returns CDR1 SGHTA and CDR2 FQGNSA.